This TCR beta chain is from a study of T cell responses to AZD1222 COVID-19 vaccine. Study-wide findings and caveats: At baseline, just a handful of AZD1222 recipients tested seropositive.

Deletions cut 4 bases from V and 3 bases from J, with 16 bases between. The CDR3 consists of 15 residues. The germline V gene encodes CDR1 WNHNN and CDR2 SYGVQD (reference sequence). Details on this clone: Its antigen is not identified.

Sequencing was performed with immunoSEQ multiplex PCR; in TCRdb, only in-frame clones are kept and a portion is missing. This repertoire shows 110,000 to 150,000 clones, around nine tenths found once; its top ten account for 3% to 4%. The sequences come from peripheral blood, collected 28 days after the second AZD1222 dose. This receptor was identified in an adult who received the AZD1222 COVID-19 vaccine. The chain links TRBV10-1 to TRBJ2-7, with D perhaps matching TRBD1 or TRBD2 (5 bases each). The CDR3 nucleotides read TGCGCCAGCAGTGCGTTCCGGGACGGCCGCTACGAGCAGTACTTC. Translation gives CASSAFRDGRYEQYF.